The source of this T cell receptor (beta chain) is a study of PD-1 blockade in classical Hodgkin lymphoma. The study's findings and limits: Healthy donors were reported to have higher baseline TCR diversity than newly diagnosed patients. Complete responders matched newly diagnosed patients in baseline diversity. It was CD4+ TCR diversity, not CD8+, that rose significantly by C4D1.

Relapse after autologous stem cell transplantation occurred in every patient, and brentuximab vedotin exposure varied. Sequencing was performed with immunoSEQ multiplex PCR; in TCRdb, only in-frame clones are kept and a portion is missing. This sample has about 46,000 clones, with about three quarters found just once. Between the trimmed V and J ends, which lost 1 base and 2 bases, there was a span of 11 bases. The CDR3 is 15 amino acids. The germline CDR1 and CDR2 sequences are SGHTA and FQGNSA. Details on this clone: Its target is not known.

The receptor comes from a human donor with classical Hodgkin lymphoma. The chain uses TRBV7-2 and TRBJ2-5; D gene unclear. The sequences come from peripheral blood mononuclear cells (PBMCs), collected at baseline. The CDR3 DNA follows: TGTGCCAGCAGCTTAGTTGTCATATTTCAAGAGACCCAGTACTTC. Its translation: CASSLVVIFQETQYF. Supplemented by reference TRBV7-2 and TRBJ2-5, the full variable domain reads GAGVSQSPSNKVTEKGKDVELRCDPISGHTALYWYRQSLGQGLEFLIYFQGNSAPDKSGLPSDRFSAERTGGSVSTLTIQRTQQEDSAVYLCASSLVVIFQETQYFGPGTRLLVL.